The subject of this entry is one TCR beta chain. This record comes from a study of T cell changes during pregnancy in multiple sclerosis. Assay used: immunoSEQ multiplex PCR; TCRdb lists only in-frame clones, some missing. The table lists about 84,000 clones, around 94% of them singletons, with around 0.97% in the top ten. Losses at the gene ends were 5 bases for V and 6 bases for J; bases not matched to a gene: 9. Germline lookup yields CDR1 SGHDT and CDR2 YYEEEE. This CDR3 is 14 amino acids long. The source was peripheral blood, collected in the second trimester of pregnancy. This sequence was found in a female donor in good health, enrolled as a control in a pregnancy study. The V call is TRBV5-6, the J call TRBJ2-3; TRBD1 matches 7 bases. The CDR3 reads CASSTGVSLDTQYF. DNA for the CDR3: TGTGCCAGCAGTACAGGGGTCTCTTTGGATACGCAGTATTTT.